The next 32 T cell receptor beta chains were all read from a single sample in a study of cytomegalovirus exposure and HLA in healthy donors. PCR used 60 Vbeta primers and 13 Jbeta primers. The assay was immunoSEQ multiplex PCR, and TCRdb's table has in-frame clones only and misses some. The table has more than 95,000 clones, 78% seen once. The sequencing input was PBMCs. The receptor set was obtained from a young man in good health and CMV-seropositive.

This chain uses TRBV7-8 with TRBJ1-2, with 9 bases fitting TRBD1. The CDR3 contains 17 residues. In germline, CDR1 is SGHVS, CDR2 FQNEAQ. The trim removed 4 bases at V and 8 bases at J, leaving 17 bases unmatched. CDR3 region: CASSSNRGRSPLEGYTF. DNA of the CDR3: TGTGCCAGCAGCTCGAACAGGGGGCGATCCCCTTTGGAGGGCTACACCTTC.

The rearrangement links TRBV4-3 to TRBJ1-2; possibly TRBD1 for D (6 bases). V shed 4 bases and J shed 9 bases, with 15 bases lying between them. The CDR3 is 13 amino acids. Germline V gives CDR1 LGHNA, CDR2 YSLEER. CDR3 in DNA: TGCGCCAGCAGCCCCAGGGGAGGGGGTAGCTACACCTTC. Protein: CASSPRGGGSYTF.

This clone was found once. The V call is TRBV19, the J call TRBJ2-7, with 11 bases that match TRBD1. With 1 base clipped from V and 0 bases from J, the junction kept 2 bases outside the gene matches. Germline V gives CDR1 LNHDA, CDR2 SQIVND (reference sequence). The CDR3 is made up of 16 amino acids. CDR3 nucleotides: TGTGCCAGTAGTATAGGTGGACAGGGGGCCTCCTACGAGCAGTACTTC. This encodes CASSIGGQGASYEQYF.

The chain uses TRBV6-5 and TRBJ2-3, with a tentative D call TRBD2 (6 bases). V dropped 2 bases and J dropped 3 bases, with 12 bases sitting between them. The CDR3 has 15 residues. The germline gives CDR1 MNHEY, CDR2 SVGAGI. CDR3 nucleotide sequence: TGTGCCAGCAGTTACACACATGGGGGGACAGATACGCAGTATTTT. Encoded protein: CASSYTHGGTDTQYF.

This chain connects TRBV18 to TRBJ1-3; no definite D call. Trimming took 6 bases from V and 2 from J, leaving 14 bases between them. The CDR3 is 15 residues long. Germline loops: CDR1 KGHSH, CDR2 LQKENI. The CDR3 region is CASSQSPGPGNTIYF. The CDR3 bases are TGTGCCAGCTCCCAATCCCCAGGTCCTGGAAACACCATATATTTT.

The gene calls are TRBV11-3 and TRBJ2-1; D might be TRBD1 (7 bases). Germline V gives CDR1 SGHNT, CDR2 YENEEA. There are 16 residues in the CDR3. Trimming removed 2 bases from V and 5 bases from J, with 16 bases in between. The CDR3 loop is CASSLRGDSAHNEQFF. The CDR3 DNA is TGTGCCAGCAGCTTACGCGGGGACAGTGCCCACAATGAGCAGTTCTTC.

The rearrangement uses TRBV4-2 and TRBJ2-5; TRBD2 might be the D (5 bases). The V and J ends lost 1 base and 2 bases respectively, with 17 bases between them. From germline, CDR1 is LGHNA and CDR2 YNFKEQ. The CDR3 covers 17 residues. DNA for the CDR3: TGTGCCAGCAGCCAAGCGGGGATAGCGTCGGGGCAAGAGACCCAGTACTTC. It specifies CASSQAGIASGQETQYF.

The chain recombines TRBV2 with TRBJ2-3, with 7 positions matching TRBD1. V was pared by 10 bases and J by 1 base, with 2 bases of the junction left unmatched. The CDR3 extends over 12 amino acids. The germline gives CDR1 SNHLY, CDR2 FYNNEI. The CDR3 nucleotides read TGTGCCACTGGACAGGGCACAGATACGCAGTATTTT. This encodes CATGQGTDTQYF. Using reference TRBV2 and TRBJ2-3 for the parts outside the CDR3, the full variable domain is EPEVTQTPSHQVTQMGQEVILRCVPISNHLYFYWYRQILGQKVEFLVSFYNNEISEKSEIFDDQFSVERPDGSNFTLKIRSTKLEDSAMYFCATGQGTDTQYFGPGTRLTVL.

The chain links TRBV11-3 to TRBJ2-1; 11 bases are a match to TRBD2. This CDR3 is 16 amino acids long. Per germline, CDR1 SGHNT and CDR2 YENEEA. V was clipped by 1 base and J by 7 bases; unmatched bases: 6. The DNA of the CDR3 is TGTGCCAGCAGCTTAGGGACTAGCGGGCCGAGTAATGAGCAGTTCTTC. This gives the protein CASSLGTSGPSNEQFF.

The chain carries TRBV5-1 and TRBJ1-1; 12 nucleotides line up with TRBD1. The germline V gene encodes CDR1 SGHRS and CDR2 YFSETQ. The trim removed 2 bases at V and 10 bases at J, leaving 9 bases unmatched. The CDR3 spans 15 residues. In DNA, the CDR3 is TGCGCCAGCAGCTTACCTCCGGGACAGGGGGCTTCAGCTTTCTTT. It yields the protein CASSLPPGQGASAFF.

The rearrangement links TRBV10-3 to TRBJ2-5, with D maybe TRBD2 (6 bases). The CDR3 runs 15 residues. Trimming pared 3 bases from V and 9 bases from J, leaving 20 bases between. The germline V gene encodes CDR1 ENHRY and CDR2 SYGVKD. The CDR3 coding sequence is TGTGCCATCAGTGATCGCTCAGGAGGGATCGGGGCCCAGTACTTC. It yields the protein CAISDRSGGIGAQYF.

This clone was counted a few times. This chain links TRBV6-5 with TRBJ2-5; 10 nucleotides line up with TRBD2. The trim removed 5 bases at V and 12 bases at J, leaving 15 bases unmatched. This CDR3 contains 15 residues. CDR1 is MNHEY, CDR2 SVGAGI, per germline. DNA of the CDR3: TGTGCCAGCAGTCCATACTCACATCAGCGGGAGGGGGAGTACTTC. This gives the protein CASSPYSHQREGEYF.

CDR3 sequence reads: CASSEVFDRNTEAFF. Written as DNA, the CDR3 is TGTGCCAGCAGTGAAGTGTTCGACAGAAACACTGAAGCTTTCTTT. V is TRBV6-1 and J is TRBJ1-1; perhaps TRBD1 as D (5 bases). Per germline, CDR1 MNHNS and CDR2 SASEGT. With 1 base removed from V and 2 bases from J, the gap between germline ends came to 11 bases. CDR3 length: 15 amino acids.

The chain uses TRBV27 and TRBJ2-5; 9 bases fit TRBD2. Losses at the gene ends were 2 bases for V and 5 bases for J; bases not matched to a gene: 6. Germline values: CDR1 MNHEY, CDR2 SMNVEV (reference sequence). The CDR3 loop spans 15 amino acids. CDR3 nucleotide sequence: TGTGCCAGCAGTTTAGGCGGGAGGGCCGTTGAGACCCAGTACTTC. Translated, it gives CASSLGGRAVETQYF.

This chain connects TRBV6-5 to TRBJ1-5, with TRBD1 matching 7 bases. CDR3 length: 13 amino acids. CDR1 is MNHEY, CDR2 SVGAGI, per germline. V trimming: 6 bases; J trimming: 2 bases; junction bases outside the gene matches: 1. The CDR3 DNA is TGTGCCAGCAGCACAGGGGGCAATCAGCCCCAGCATTTT. Encoded protein: CASSTGGNQPQHF.

The V gene is TRBV5-1, the J gene TRBJ2-3; 7 positions match TRBD1. The CDR3 has 16 amino acids. Germline V CDR1 and CDR2: SGHRS, YFSETQ. The V segment lost 5 bases and the J segment 0 bases; nucleotides outside the gene matches: 9. CDR3 DNA sequence: TGCGCCAGCAGACATAACAGGGGCACTAGCACAGATACGCAGTATTTT. It is translated as CASRHNRGTSTDTQYF.

The chain links TRBV28 to TRBJ1-4; D is ambiguous. Trimming removed 5 bases at V and 7 bases at J, with 11 bases between. This CDR3 has 13 residues. The germline V gene has CDR1 MDHEN and CDR2 SYDVKM. The DNA for the CDR3 is TGTGCCAGCAGTAAACAGCTACGTGAAAAACTGTTTTTT. Protein sequence: CASSKQLREKLFF.

The CDR3 here is CATSREGGVNTEAFF. The CDR3 region has the DNA TGTGCCACCAGCAGAGAAGGGGGCGTGAACACTGAAGCTTTCTTT. The chain recombines TRBV15 with TRBJ1-1, with TRBD1 matching 7 bases. CDR1 and CDR2 from the germline V gene are LNHNV and YYDKDF (reference sequence). The CDR3 consists of 15 residues. V trimming: 0 bases; J trimming: 0 bases; junction bases outside the gene matches: 1.

This clone was counted between two and nine times. This chain links TRBV18 with TRBJ2-1, with D possibly TRBD1 on 5 matching bases. Germline CDR1 is KGHSH and CDR2 is LQKENI. The CDR3 spans 15 residues. V was trimmed by 1 base and J by 0 bases, leaving 7 bases between them. In DNA form, the CDR3 reads TGTGCCAGCTCACCACTAGGGGACTCCTACAATGAGCAGTTCTTC. Residues: CASSPLGDSYNEQFF.

The chain employs TRBV11-2 and TRBJ2-1, with 9 nucleotides matching TRBD2. V lost 3 bases and J lost 4; bases outside the gene matches: 4. CDR1 is SGHAT and CDR2 is FQNNGV in the germline V gene. This CDR3 comprises 15 residues. The DNA for the CDR3 is TGTGCCAGCAGCTTCGGGACTAGCAGTTACAATGAGCAGTTCTTC. It specifies CASSFGTSSYNEQFF. The full variable domain, rest sourced from reference TRBV11-2 and TRBJ2-1, is EAGVAQSPRYKIIEKRQSVAFWCNPISGHATLYWYQQILGQGPKLLIQFQNNGVVDDSQLPKDRFSAERLKGVDSTLKIQPAKLEDSAVYLCASSFGTSSYNEQFFGPGTRLTVL.

The rearrangement links TRBV9 to TRBJ1-2; D is ambiguous. V lost 0 bases and J lost 4, with 10 bases in between. Looked up from germline, CDR1 is SGDLS and CDR2 is YYNGEE. The CDR3 spans 14 residues. CDR3 amino acids: CASSVGRSAYGYTF. For the CDR3, the DNA is TGTGCCAGCAGCGTAGGTCGGTCTGCCTATGGCTACACCTTC.

The chain has TRBV7-2 and TRBJ1-1; TRBD1 might be the D (5 bases). The CDR3 totals 15 residues. The germline V gene encodes CDR1 SGHTA and CDR2 FQGNSA. The ends were cut back, 1 base at V and 4 bases at J, with 13 bases in the middle. In DNA, the CDR3 is TGTGCCAGCAGCTTAGGGGGCGGGGGTGGCACTGAAGCTTTCTTT. Translation: CASSLGGGGGTEAFF.

The chain combines TRBV15 with TRBJ2-3, with 9 nucleotides matching TRBD2. The V gene's germline CDR1 is LNHNV and CDR2 YYDKDF (reference sequence). The CDR3 sequence is 15 residues long. The V segment lost 6 bases and the J segment 6 bases; nucleotides outside the gene matches: 10. The CDR3 region has the DNA TGTGCCACCAGAGGCGCGGGAGGGGCTCCGGATACGCAGTATTTT. This translates into CATRGAGGAPDTQYF.

The rearrangement joins TRBV9 to TRBJ1-1, with a weak D call TRBD1 (5 bases). CDR1 is SGDLS and CDR2 is YYNGEE in the germline V gene. Trimming cost V 5 bases and J 11 bases, with 16 bases left between them. This CDR3 is built from 12 residues. The CDR3 loop is CASSESGGVAFF. The CDR3, as DNA: TGTGCCAGCAGTGAGTCGGGGGGGGTGGCTTTCTTT.

The chain is built from TRBV14 and TRBJ1-2; 11 bases match TRBD1. Germline lookup yields CDR1 SGHDN and CDR2 FVKESK. The CDR3 runs to 14 residues. Losses at the gene ends were 6 bases for V and 7 bases for J; bases not matched to a gene: 7. CDR3: CASSRTGGDFGYTF. The CDR3 DNA reads as TGTGCCAGCAGTCGGACAGGGGGCGATTTTGGCTACACCTTC.

The genes are TRBV9 and TRBJ2-1; D is possibly TRBD2 (6 bases). Per germline, CDR1 SGDLS and CDR2 YYNGEE. The V end was cut by 0 bases, the J end by 8 bases, with 18 bases between. The CDR3 extends over 16 amino acids. CDR3 bases: TGTGCCAGCAGCGTAGGGGGACTGCCACTTACCCATGAGCAGTTCTTC. Amino acids: CASSVGGLPLTHEQFF.

This clone has just a few counts. J is TRBJ1-1 and V is TRBV9, with 8 bases fitting TRBD1. The CDR3 totals 16 residues. V lost 3 bases and J lost 0; bases outside the gene matches: 7. Germline V gene lookup returns CDR1 SGDLS and CDR2 YYNGEE. The CDR3 sequence is CASSAGTGGMNTEAFF. CDR3 nucleotide sequence: TGTGCCAGCAGCGCCGGGACAGGCGGAATGAACACTGAAGCTTTCTTT.

V and J are TRBV7-2 and TRBJ1-2, with 8 bases that match TRBD1. This CDR3 region has 16 residues. V lost 2 bases, J lost 8 bases, and 13 bases stayed unmatched. Germline V gene sequence: CDR1 SGHTA, CDR2 FQGNSA. The CDR3 sequence is CASSLQGTRGPRGYTF. CDR3 in DNA: TGTGCCAGCAGCTTACAAGGGACCAGGGGGCCACGAGGCTACACCTTC.

V is TRBV19 and J is TRBJ2-2; 8 nucleotides match TRBD1. The CDR3 length is 17 residues. V shed 4 bases and J 2 bases; nucleotides not matched to a gene: 9. Per the germline V gene, CDR1 is LNHDA and CDR2 is SQIVND (reference sequence). The CDR3 DNA follows: TGTGCCAGTAGTAGTAGATGGACAGGGATCAACACCGGGGAGCTGTTTTTT. This encodes CASSSRWTGINTGELFF.

V is TRBV18 and J is TRBJ2-1; TRBD2 matches 7 bases. The CDR3 runs 12 residues. Germline loops: CDR1 KGHSH, CDR2 LQKENI. With 6 bases clipped from V and 10 bases from J, the junction kept 6 bases outside the gene matches. The CDR3 loop reads CASSDTSDEQFF. The CDR3 nucleotides read TGTGCCAGCTCGGATACTAGCGACGAGCAGTTCTTC.

This clone turned up a few times. The chain combines TRBV7-3 with TRBJ2-3; a weak D match, TRBD1 (6 bases). Germline V gene data show CDR1 as SGHTA and CDR2 as FQGTGA. The V and J ends lost 5 bases and 6 bases respectively, with 15 bases between them. The CDR3 loop spans 14 amino acids. CDR3 sequence (DNA): TGTGCCAGCAGCCCAGAAACAGGGTTGGATACGCAGTATTTT. This sequence encodes CASSPETGLDTQYF.

The rearrangement links TRBV19 to TRBJ2-7; 7 bases are a match to TRBD1. With 6 bases clipped from V and 0 bases from J, the junction kept 5 bases outside the gene matches. The germline gives CDR1 LNHDA, CDR2 SQIVND (reference sequence). The CDR3 length is 14 residues. For the CDR3, the DNA is TGTGCCAGTAGGACAGGGTCGAGCTCCTACGAGCAGTACTTC. Translation: CASRTGSSSYEQYF.